This T cell receptor (beta chain) comes out of a study of blood T cell repertoires in COVID-19. Study background: Some COVID-19 samples were acute and others convalescent; all came from the United States, Italy and Spain. T cells, B-cell-depleted T cells, or PBMCs supplied cDNA or gDNA.

In the authors' methods: Amplifying reference gene primers gave estimates of nucleated cell counts. The repertoire was sequenced with immunoSEQ multiplex PCR; TCRdb's copy has only in-frame clones and lacks some. V, J and clone size reflect that table, while D and trimming were determined from the DNA. This sample has some 43,000 clones; 85% to 90% occur once, and the top ten carry about 4.7%. The germline V gene encodes CDR1 ENHRY and CDR2 SYGVKD. The CDR3 consists of 15 residues. With V trimmed by 10 bases and J by 0 bases, 9 bases remained unmatched. The chain uses TRBV10-3 and TRBJ2-4, with 7 bases fitting TRBD1. The receptor comes from a human donor in a cohort sampled during active COVID-19. The sequenced sample was peripheral blood. The CDR3 DNA is TGTGCCAGCCGCGGACAGGACCTAGCCAAAAACATTCAGTACTTC. Translated: CASRGQDLAKNIQYF.